This T cell receptor (beta chain) was identified in a study of blood T cell repertoires in COVID-19. On the study more broadly: Donors in the United States, Italy and Spain gave samples during acute or convalescent COVID-19. Sample material is recorded as cDNA or gDNA derived from T cells, B-cell-depleted T cells, or PBMCs.

In the study's own analysis: Researchers report that nucleated cell counts were estimated from reference gene primer amplification. The table came from immunoSEQ multiplex PCR; TCRdb's copy has only in-frame clones and leaves some out. That table gives V, J and clone size, and the DNA gave D and trimming. The sample lists more than 350,000 clones, roughly nine tenths occurring once. Followed over time, Seattle patients had been enrolled while infection was active. With 6 bases clipped from V and 3 bases from J, the junction kept 7 bases outside the gene matches. The germline CDR1 and CDR2 sequences are MNHEY and SVGAGI. CDR3 length equals 15 residues.

V gene TRBV6-5 combines with J gene TRBJ2-1; 8 nucleotides match TRBD2. The specimen was peripheral blood. This receptor was obtained from a woman in her twenties or thirties with COVID-19, enrolled during active disease. The CDR3 bases are TGTGCCAGCAGCGGGAACGGGGGGGGCTACAATGAGCAGTTCTTC. Its translation is CASSGNGGGYNEQFF.